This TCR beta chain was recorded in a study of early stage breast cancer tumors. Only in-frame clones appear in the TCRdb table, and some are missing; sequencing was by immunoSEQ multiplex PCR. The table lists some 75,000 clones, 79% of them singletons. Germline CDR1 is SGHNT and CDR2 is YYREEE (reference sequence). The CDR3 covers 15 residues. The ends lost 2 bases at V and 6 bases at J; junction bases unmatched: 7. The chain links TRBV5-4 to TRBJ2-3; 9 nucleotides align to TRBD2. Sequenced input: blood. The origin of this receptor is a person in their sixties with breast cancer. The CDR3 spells CASSFIAGAGDTQYF. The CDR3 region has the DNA TGTGCCAGCAGCTTTATAGCGGGGGCAGGGGATACGCAGTATTTT.